A selection of T cell receptor beta chains follows, all from one sample in a study of T-cell memory formation after mild COVID-19. TCRdb passed the 5' RACE reads through MiXCR, listing each CDR3 protein once. This sample has roughly 510,000 distinct CDR3 sequences; roughly 17% occur once, and the top ten carry roughly 8.2%. The sequenced material came from PBMCs or a T cell subset sorted from them (not recorded which). Source of these receptors: an adult woman who had mild COVID-19 (a few samples of this study predate the infection). Cell type and time point are not known. Both conserved end residues are trimmed from each CDR3. The order of the fields is J gene, V gene, D gene, CDR3 protein. A D gene is named only where the DNA matches it firmly.

J gene: TRBJ2-7
V gene: TRBV6-6
D gene: TRBD1
CDR3 protein: ASSTQGAAYEQY

J gene: TRBJ1-1
V gene: TRBV30
D gene: .
CDR3 protein: AWIQGRAEAF

J gene: TRBJ2-1
V gene: TRBV9
D gene: .
CDR3 protein: ASTSLIAGANEQF

J gene: TRBJ2-7
V gene: TRBV20-1
D gene: .
CDR3 protein: SARDSRFTYEQY

J gene: TRBJ2-3
V gene: TRBV12-3/TRBV12-4
D gene: .
CDR3 protein: ASSSADGENTQY

J gene: TRBJ1-1
V gene: TRBV4-1
D gene: .
CDR3 protein: ASSQGELDTEAF

J gene: TRBJ1-1
V gene: TRBV30
D gene: .
CDR3 protein: AWSFGRNEAF

J gene: TRBJ2-7
V gene: TRBV29-1
D gene: TRBD2
CDR3 protein: SVDGLAGFYEQY

J gene: TRBJ2-5
V gene: TRBV9
D gene: TRBD1
CDR3 protein: ASSVGQGLETQY

J gene: TRBJ2-5
V gene: TRBV11-2
D gene: .
CDR3 protein: ASGTRVWQETQY

J gene: TRBJ2-5
V gene: TRBV2
D gene: TRBD1
CDR3 protein: ASSRDRGDVETQY

J gene: TRBJ2-1
V gene: TRBV27
D gene: TRBD2
CDR3 protein: ASGTTSGRTYNEQF

J gene: TRBJ2-1
V gene: TRBV6-5
D gene: TRBD2
CDR3 protein: ASSYPSGGNEQF

J gene: TRBJ2-1
V gene: TRBV6-2/TRBV6-3
D gene: .
CDR3 protein: ASSHAPEQF

J gene: TRBJ2-1
V gene: TRBV2
D gene: TRBD2
CDR3 protein: ASRDLTSGSSYNEQF

J gene: TRBJ2-1
V gene: TRBV2
D gene: .
CDR3 protein: ASSPPGDSYNEQF

J gene: TRBJ1-5
V gene: TRBV6-2/TRBV6-3
D gene: .
CDR3 protein: ASSYSGGRPGQPQH

J gene: TRBJ1-4
V gene: TRBV2
D gene: .
CDR3 protein: ASSDKGLANEKLF

J gene: TRBJ1-1
V gene: TRBV7-2
D gene: .
CDR3 protein: ASSLSQGSPAF

J gene: TRBJ2-6
V gene: TRBV7-9
D gene: TRBD1
CDR3 protein: ASSFPDRGSSGANVLT

J gene: TRBJ2-5
V gene: TRBV7-9
D gene: .
CDR3 protein: ASSLVPSEQETQY

J gene: TRBJ2-1
V gene: TRBV6-4
D gene: .
CDR3 protein: ASSIHRSDNEQF

J gene: TRBJ2-7
V gene: TRBV30
D gene: .
CDR3 protein: AWSVSQTYEQY

J gene: TRBJ2-7
V gene: TRBV20-1
D gene: TRBD2
CDR3 protein: SARDPSGASSYEQY

J gene: TRBJ2-5
V gene: TRBV5-1
D gene: .
CDR3 protein: ASSPGGGKETQY

J gene: TRBJ2-1
V gene: TRBV7-2
D gene: .
CDR3 protein: ASSPGGLRSYNEQF

J gene: TRBJ2-1
V gene: TRBV7-2
D gene: .
CDR3 protein: ASSSPSAEQF

J gene: TRBJ1-5
V gene: TRBV12-3/TRBV12-4
D gene: TRBD1
CDR3 protein: ASSPGQANQPQH